This T cell receptor beta chain was recovered during a study of PD-1 blockade in classical Hodgkin lymphoma. Study-wide results and caveats: A reduction in baseline TCR diversity was reportedly seen in newly diagnosed patients relative to healthy donors. No one has yet defined what causes the repertoire differences, which may be disease activity or prior therapy.

About this clone itself: Antigen unknown.

Time point defined: newly diagnosed, previously untreated cHL patient sample. Out of thawed PBMCs, magnetic negative selection purified CD4+ T cells. It was PBMCs in newly diagnosed, untreated classical Hodgkin lymphoma that served as comparison. Sequencing was performed with immunoSEQ multiplex PCR; in TCRdb, only in-frame clones are kept and a portion is missing. The table lists tens of thousands of clones, 88% of them singletons, with approximately 1.2% in the top ten. Material: CD4+ T cells from blood. The receptor was derived from a human donor with classical Hodgkin lymphoma.

The CDR3 here is CASTPLGGGNTIYF. CDR3 nucleotide sequence: TGTGCCAGCACCCCTTTGGGAGGTGGAAACACCATATATTTT. The chain employs TRBV2 and TRBJ1-3; D is unclear. The CDR3 is made up of 14 amino acids. V was clipped by 7 bases and J by 3 bases, with 13 bases between them. The germline V gene has CDR1 SNHLY and CDR2 FYNNEI.